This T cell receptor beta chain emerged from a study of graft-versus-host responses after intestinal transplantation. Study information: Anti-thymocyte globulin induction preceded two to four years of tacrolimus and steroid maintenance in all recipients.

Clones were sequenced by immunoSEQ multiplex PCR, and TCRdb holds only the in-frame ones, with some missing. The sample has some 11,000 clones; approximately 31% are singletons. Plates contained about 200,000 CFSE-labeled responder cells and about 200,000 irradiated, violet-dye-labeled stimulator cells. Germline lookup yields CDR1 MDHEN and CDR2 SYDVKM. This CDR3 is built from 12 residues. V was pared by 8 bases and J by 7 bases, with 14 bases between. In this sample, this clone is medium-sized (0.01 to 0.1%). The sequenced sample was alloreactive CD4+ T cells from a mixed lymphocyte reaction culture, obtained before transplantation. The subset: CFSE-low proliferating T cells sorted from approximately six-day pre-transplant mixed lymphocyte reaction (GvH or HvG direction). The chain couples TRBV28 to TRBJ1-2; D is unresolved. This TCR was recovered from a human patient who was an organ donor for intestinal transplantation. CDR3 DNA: TGTGCCAGCTGCAGTCTCTCATTTGGCTACACCTTC. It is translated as CASCSLSFGYTF.